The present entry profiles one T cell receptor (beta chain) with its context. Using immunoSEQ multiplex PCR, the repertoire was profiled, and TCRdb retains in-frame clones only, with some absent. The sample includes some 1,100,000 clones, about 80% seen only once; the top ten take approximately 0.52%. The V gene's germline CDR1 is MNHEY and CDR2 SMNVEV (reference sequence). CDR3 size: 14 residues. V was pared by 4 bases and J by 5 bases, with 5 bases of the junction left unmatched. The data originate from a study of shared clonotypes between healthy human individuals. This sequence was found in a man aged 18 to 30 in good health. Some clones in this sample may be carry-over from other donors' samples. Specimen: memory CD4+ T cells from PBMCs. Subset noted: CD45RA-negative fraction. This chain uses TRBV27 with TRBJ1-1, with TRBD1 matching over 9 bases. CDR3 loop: CASSYRQGETEAFF. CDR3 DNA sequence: TGTGCCAGCAGTTATAGACAGGGGGAGACTGAAGCTTTCTTT.